Each of the 21 T cell receptor beta chains below was sequenced from the same sample in a study of response to subunit inactivated influenza vaccine. TCRdb re-called the RT-PCR reads with MiXCR, one entry per CDR3 protein. The profile shows around 520,000 distinct CDR3 sequences, about 25% of them singletons. The sample here was CD4+ T cells sorted from PBMCs, taken 5 days after vaccination. These receptors came from a man between 45 and 60 years old who received an inactivated influenza vaccine.

The sample holds one count of this clonotype. This rearrangement joins TRBV6-1 to TRBJ2-3, with D perhaps TRBD1 (5 bases). The CDR3 totals 15 residues. CDR1 is MNHNS, CDR2 SASEGT, per germline. Trimming removed 3 bases from V and 2 bases from J, with 12 bases in between. DNA of the CDR3: TGTGCCAGCAGTGATCGACAGTCGCCCACAGATACGCAGTATTTT. Translated, it gives CASSDRQSPTDTQYF.

This clonotype has more than one count but fewer than ten. V is TRBV12-3 or TRBV12-4 and J is TRBJ2-2, with D uncertain. The V end was cut by 2 bases, the J end by 6 bases, with 7 bases between. This CDR3 has 13 amino acids. CDR3 residues: CASSLLVSGELFF. CDR3 nucleotides: TGTGCCAGCAGTTTACTAGTATCCGGGGAGCTGTTTTTT.

In this sample, this clonotype turned up a few times. This chain joins TRBV25-1 and TRBJ2-7; D remains ambiguous. Germline V gene sequence: CDR1 MGHDK, CDR2 SYGVNS. V was pared by 3 bases and J by 1 base, with 7 bases between. The CDR3 contains 13 residues. CDR3 residues: CASSEPGSYEQYF. CDR3 DNA: TGTGCCAGCAGTGAGCCTGGATCCTACGAGCAGTACTTC.

The chain combines TRBV10-3 with TRBJ2-7, with 7 nucleotides matching TRBD1. J was trimmed by 2 bases and V by 6 bases; bases with no gene match: 4. Germline loops: CDR1 ENHRY, CDR2 SYGVKD. This CDR3 region has 13 residues. The CDR3 sequence is CAIRLTGTYEQYF. Here the CDR3 DNA reads TGTGCCATCAGATTGACAGGGACCTACGAGCAGTACTTC.

This clonotype was recorded many times. A read error may produce the germline difference seen at one junction end. The chain's CDR3 is CASRPGTGSYEQYF. CDR3 sequence (DNA): TGTGCCAGCAGACCCGGGACAGGCTCCTACGAGCAGTACTTC. The rearrangement links TRBV5-1 to TRBJ2-7, with TRBD1 matching over 8 bases. CDR1 and CDR2 from the germline V gene are SGHRS and YFSETQ. This CDR3 contains 14 residues.

The chain is built from TRBV5-1 and TRBJ1-1, with 8 bases matching TRBD1. This CDR3 has 15 residues. V was clipped by 5 bases and J by 1 base; unmatched bases: 7. CDR1 is SGHRS and CDR2 is YFSETQ in the germline V gene. This CDR3 is CASRVLGQENTEAFF. The CDR3 nucleotides read TGCGCCAGCAGGGTGTTGGGACAGGAGAACACTGAAGCTTTCTTT.

The rearrangement joins TRBV7-2 to TRBJ1-1, with D possibly matching TRBD1 (5 bases). The CDR3 is 18 amino acids. CDR1 and CDR2 from the germline V gene are SGHTA and FQGNSA. With 0 bases removed from V and 1 base from J, the gap between germline ends came to 18 bases. The CDR3: CASSLAILAGGRNTEAFF. The CDR3 DNA is TGTGCCAGCAGCTTAGCGATCCTTGCTGGGGGTAGGAACACTGAAGCTTTCTTT.

A remark on this clonotype: A junction boundary mismatches the germline segment, possibly from a read error. The rearrangement joins TRBV5-1 to TRBJ2-3; D is unclear. CDR3 length equals 14 residues. Germline CDR1 is SGHRS and CDR2 is YFSETQ. In DNA, the CDR3 is TGCGCCAACAGCTTTGGCGGTGGCGCAGATACGCAGTATTTT. Its protein product is CANSFGGGADTQYF.

This clonotype has more than one count but fewer than ten. V usage is TRBV19 and J usage is TRBJ1-1; no clear D gene. Trimming took off 1 base at V and 6 bases at J, with 15 bases between the two ends. From germline, CDR1 is LNHDA and CDR2 SQIVND (reference sequence). The CDR3 consists of 15 residues. This CDR3 reads CASSIGYARGAEAFF. The CDR3 DNA sequence: TGTGCCAGTAGTATAGGCTATGCACGGGGAGCTGAAGCTTTCTTT.

The sample holds many counts of this clonotype. The chain joins TRBV2 to TRBJ1-5; 9 bases align to TRBD1. Germline CDR1 reads SNHLY; CDR2 reads FYNNEI. The CDR3 length is 13 residues. The V segment lost 7 bases and the J segment 7 bases; nucleotides outside the gene matches: 5. This CDR3 is CASKGQGRQPQHF. The CDR3 coding sequence is TGTGCCAGCAAGGGACAGGGACGACAGCCCCAGCATTTT.

The chain recombines TRBV7-8 with TRBJ2-1; D unclear. The CDR3 has 13 amino acids. The V end was cut by 2 bases, the J end by 5 bases, with 7 bases between. The V gene's germline CDR1 is SGHVS and CDR2 FQNEAQ. CDR3 nucleotide sequence: TGTGCCAGCAGCTTACTACCCGACAATGAGCAGTTCTTC. The encoded protein is CASSLLPDNEQFF.

The CDR3 DNA reads as TGCGCCAGCAGTCTAGCGGGGGGGCCGAGGGAGCTGTTTTTT. Protein product: CASSLAGGPRELFF. V gene TRBV10-1 combines with J gene TRBJ2-2; 12 bases map to TRBD2. The CDR3 is made up of 14 amino acids. Per germline, CDR1 WNHNN and CDR2 SYGVQD (reference sequence). The V gene end was trimmed by 5 bases and the J gene end by 9 bases; junction bases not matched to a gene: 4.

This clonotype was observed a few times. V gene TRBV6-4 combines with J gene TRBJ2-1; 9 bases agree with TRBD1. Germline-derived CDR1 and CDR2 are MRHNA and SNTAGT. This CDR3 is 14 amino acids long. Unmatched junction bases numbered 3, after V lost 1 base and J lost 8 bases. In nucleotides, the CDR3 is TGTGCCAGCAGTGACTGGGGACAGGGCCATGAGCAGTTCTTC. Protein: CASSDWGQGHEQFF.

In this sample, this clonotype turned up a few times. J is TRBJ2-1 and V is TRBV4-1, with 8 bases matching TRBD1. Germline values: CDR1 MGHRA, CDR2 YSYEKL. Germline trimming cut 2 bases from V and 8 bases from J; bases unmatched to any gene: 8. The CDR3 totals 15 residues. This CDR3 reads CASSQIRDRNHEQFF. For the CDR3, the DNA is TGCGCCAGCAGCCAAATCCGGGACAGGAACCATGAGCAGTTCTTC.

This clonotype came up a few times. This rearrangement joins TRBV10-3 to TRBJ1-1; no firm D call. CDR3 size: 12 residues. Deletions cut 4 bases from V and 7 bases from J, with 10 bases between. The V gene's germline CDR1 is ENHRY and CDR2 SYGVKD. CDR3: CAISGPAYEAFF. As DNA, the CDR3 is TGTGCCATCAGTGGTCCTGCCTATGAAGCTTTCTTT.

J is TRBJ1-1 and V is TRBV6-2 or TRBV6-3; D ambiguous. Trimming cost V 7 bases and J 0 bases, with 9 bases left between them. The CDR3 extends over 13 amino acids. Per the germline V gene, CDR1 is MNHEY and CDR2 is SVGEGT. CDR3 DNA: TGTGCCAGCATGGTGGGAATGAACACTGAAGCTTTCTTT. Encoded protein: CASMVGMNTEAFF.

This CDR3 is CASRVAGSYNEQFF. CDR3 sequence (DNA): TGTGCCAGCAGGGTAGCGGGCAGCTACAATGAGCAGTTCTTC. The chain is built from TRBV12-3 or TRBV12-4 and TRBJ2-1; TRBD2 matches at 7 bases. The CDR3 has 14 amino acids. V lost 6 bases to trimming and J lost 3 bases; unmatched junction nucleotides: 5.

This clonotype has only a few counts. This chain uses TRBV20-1 with TRBJ2-6, with D hard to call. Looked up from germline, CDR1 is DFQATT and CDR2 is SNEGSKA (reference sequence). V was cut by 7 bases and J by 0 bases, with 4 bases left in between. The CDR3 loop spans 12 amino acids. The CDR3 loop reads CSGNSGANVLTF. The CDR3 DNA reads TGCAGTGGGAACTCTGGGGCCAACGTCCTGACTTTC.

The gene calls are TRBV12-3 or TRBV12-4 and TRBJ1-4, with 9 bases identical to TRBD1. This CDR3 comprises 16 residues. V lost 1 base to trimming and J lost 8 bases; unmatched junction nucleotides: 8. CDR3: CASSLELGQGSEKLFF. In DNA, the CDR3 is TGTGCCAGCAGTTTAGAATTGGGACAGGGAAGCGAAAAACTGTTTTTT.

J is TRBJ1-5 and V is TRBV12-3 or TRBV12-4; D not certain. There are 14 residues in the CDR3. V was shortened by 4 bases and J by 0 bases, with 7 bases between the two germline ends. CDR3 coding DNA: TGTGCCAGCAGTTCTGGTCTTAGCAATCAGCCCCAGCATTTT. It translates to CASSSGLSNQPQHF.

This clonotype was picked up a small number of times. The rearrangement uses TRBV12-3 or TRBV12-4 and TRBJ1-2; D not certain. V lost 5 bases and J 8 bases, leaving 9 bases between the germline ends. The CDR3 loop spans 11 amino acids. The CDR3: CASSTPWGYTF. CDR3 sequence (DNA): TGTGCCAGCAGTACCCCCTGGGGCTACACCTTC.